This TCR beta chain was profiled in a study of T cells in localized non-small cell lung cancer. Study conclusions and caveats: It remains possible that heterogeneity exists, since only one tumor region was sequenced. The greatest T cell clonality was found in uninvolved adjacent lung (higher than in tumor).

This clone was detected a few times. The antigen is undetermined. Data came from immunoSEQ multiplex PCR; TCRdb stores just in-frame clones and leaves some out. The table has roughly 48,000 clones, 60% to 80% seen once. V gave up 0 bases and J gave up 4 bases, with 17 bases separating them. The germline CDR1 and CDR2 sequences are SGHTS and YDEGEE. The CDR3 loop spans 16 amino acids. This receptor was identified in a man aged 35 to 69 with stage I squamous cell lung carcinoma. The rearrangement joins TRBV5-8 to TRBJ2-7; D ambiguous. Sequences were derived from peripheral blood, sampled before any cancer treatment. In DNA form, the CDR3 reads TGTGCCAGCAGCTTGGTGGCAGAAAGCAGTTTGTACGAGCAGTACTTC. Encoded protein: CASSLVAESSLYEQYF.